This T cell receptor (beta chain) was recovered during a study of CD4 T cells in relation to SARS-CoV-2 and coronaviruses. At the level of the study: PBMCs were cultured with antigen for over 8 days before TCR beta sequencing.

Sequencing used immunoSEQ multiplex PCR; TCRdb keeps in-frame clones, though not all of them. The sample lists 20,000 or so clones; approximately 77% were seen once. The V gene end was trimmed by 5 bases and the J gene end by 3 bases; junction bases not matched to a gene: 9. Looked up from germline, CDR1 is SGHNT and CDR2 is YENEEA. The length of the CDR3 is 16 residues. CD4+ T cells from unexposed donors were obtained before the COVID-19 pandemic (2011-2018). After about ten days of culture, CD4+ T cells were isolated. On this clone itself: Its target is not known.

The clonotype was recovered from a human donor in good health. The V gene is TRBV11-3, the J gene TRBJ2-1; 8 bases agree with TRBD1. The sequencing sample was made of CD4+ T cells from PBMCs, cultured in vitro. The CDR3 DNA reads TGTGCCAGCAGCCCCGGCAGTGGGACAGGCTACAATGAGCAGTTCTTC. Residues: CASSPGSGTGYNEQFF.